These 18 T cell receptor beta chains were all obtained from the same sample, sequenced in a study of OX40 agonist ivuxolimab in advanced cancers. Sequenced by immunoSEQ multiplex PCR; TCRdb stores in-frame clones only, minus some. The table has about 93,000 clones, around 92% seen once. The material sequenced was CD4+ or CD8+ T cells sorted from blood, taken in a trial of the OX40 agonist ivuxolimab. The receptors were sampled from an adult with an advanced solid tumor such as melanoma, head and neck, liver or kidney cancer.

The chain employs TRBV2 and TRBJ2-5; D is unclear. CDR1 is SNHLY and CDR2 is FYNNEI in the germline V gene. The CDR3 is 13 residues long. Trimming stripped 8 bases from V and 1 base from J, with 11 bases between. Here the CDR3 DNA reads TGTGCCAGCCCTGACACATTCCAAGAGACCCAGTACTTC. Protein sequence: CASPDTFQETQYF.

The chain is built from TRBV5-4 and TRBJ1-1, with no clear D. Germline loops: CDR1 SGHNT, CDR2 YYREEE (reference sequence). V lost 0 bases to trimming and J lost 7 bases, with 10 bases between them. The CDR3 sequence is 13 residues long. CDR3 in amino acids: CASSLDLGFEAFF. Written as DNA, the CDR3 is TGTGCCAGCAGCTTGGATCTCGGGTTTGAAGCTTTCTTT.

This rearrangement joins TRBV2 to TRBJ2-7; TRBD2 aligns across 10 bases. Unmatched junction bases numbered 8, after V lost 8 bases and J lost 4 bases. The CDR3 runs 14 residues. Germline V CDR1 and CDR2: SNHLY, FYNNEI. The CDR3 protein is CASRLAGGLYEQYF. The CDR3 DNA follows: TGTGCCAGCCGATTAGCGGGAGGCCTATACGAGCAGTACTTC.

This chain joins TRBV30 and TRBJ2-4; weak D call: TRBD1 (5 bases). Germline V CDR1 and CDR2: GTSNPN, SVGIG (reference sequence). V dropped 0 bases and J dropped 4 bases, with 7 bases sitting between them. This CDR3 comprises 13 residues. This CDR3 reads CAWSVGDKNIQYF. CDR3 DNA: TGTGCCTGGAGTGTAGGGGATAAAAACATTCAGTACTTC.

V and J are TRBV7-6 and TRBJ2-7, with TRBD2 matching 11 bases. The CDR3 spans 15 residues. The germline CDR1 and CDR2 sequences are SGHVS and FNYEAQ. V shed 5 bases and J 6 bases; nucleotides not matched to a gene: 9. CDR3 DNA: TGTGCCAGCAGCCCAGGTGTAGCGGGAGGGAGCGAGCAGTACTTC. Its translation is CASSPGVAGGSEQYF. Together with reference TRBV7-6 and TRBJ2-7, the CDR3 gives the full variable domain: GAGVSQSPRYKVTKRGQDVALRCDPISGHVSLYWYRQALGQGPEFLTYFNYEAQQDKSGLPNDRFSAERPEGSISTLTIQRTEQRDSAMYRCASSPGVAGGSEQYFGPGTRLTVT.

The count of this clone is one. This chain joins TRBV25-1 and TRBJ2-7, with 14 bases matching TRBD2. The CDR3 loop spans 17 amino acids. V shed 4 bases and J 7 bases; nucleotides not matched to a gene: 12. Germline CDR1 is MGHDK and CDR2 is SYGVNS. The CDR3 coding sequence is TGTGCCAGCAGTGGGAACCCTGGGACTAGCGGGAGTGGAGAGCAGTACTTC. Protein sequence: CASSGNPGTSGSGEQYF.

The CDR3 spells CASSQTRSYNEQFF. In nucleotides, the CDR3 is TGTGCCAGCAGTCAGACGAGATCCTACAATGAGCAGTTCTTC. The V and J genes are TRBV27 and TRBJ2-1; D call uncertain. Germline loops: CDR1 MNHEY, CDR2 SMNVEV (reference sequence). Trimming took off 5 bases at V and 1 base at J, with 9 bases between the two ends. The CDR3 covers 14 residues.

The CDR3 DNA reads as TGTGCCAGCAGCCCCGGGACAGGGACCCATGAGCAGTTCTTC. Its protein is CASSPGTGTHEQFF. The chain joins TRBV5-4 to TRBJ2-1, with 9 bases matching TRBD1. There are 14 residues in the CDR3. Per germline, CDR1 SGHNT and CDR2 YYREEE (reference sequence). After removal of 4 bases from V and 8 bases from J, the junction contained 7 bases not matched to a gene.

This rearrangement joins TRBV5-4 to TRBJ2-7, with 10 positions matching TRBD1. V lost 4 bases, J lost 5 bases, and 6 bases stayed unmatched. CDR3 length equals 14 residues. The germline gives CDR1 SGHNT, CDR2 YYREEE (reference sequence). CDR3 nucleotide sequence: TGTGCCAGCAGCCCAGACAGGGGGCGGGACGAGCAGTACTTC. It specifies CASSPDRGRDEQYF.

This chain connects TRBV29-1 to TRBJ2-3; TRBD2 matches at 13 bases. Germline V gene data show CDR1 as SQVTM and CDR2 as ANQGSEA. V shed 3 bases, J shed 6 bases, and the junction held 18 bases outside the gene matches. The CDR3 sequence is 19 residues long. The CDR3 DNA sequence: TGCAGCGTTGATAGACCCAGAGCCGGGACTAGCGGGGAGTTGGATACGCAGTATTTT. Translated: CSVDRPRAGTSGELDTQYF.

CDR3 DNA sequence: TGTGCCAGCAGTGCCGACTTCTCAGCCAAAAACATTCAGTACTTC. This encodes CASSADFSAKNIQYF. J is TRBJ2-4 and V is TRBV2; D not resolved. The CDR3 consists of 15 residues. Trimming removed 4 bases at V and 0 bases at J, with 10 bases between. Germline loops: CDR1 SNHLY, CDR2 FYNNEI. Looking up the rest from reference TRBV2 and TRBJ2-4 gives the full variable domain: EPEVTQTPSHQVTQMGQEVILRCVPISNHLYFYWYRQILGQKVEFLVSFYNNEISEKSEIFDDQFSVERPDGSNFTLKIRSTKLEDSAMYFCASSADFSAKNIQYFGAGTRLSVL.

The V call is TRBV7-9, the J call TRBJ2-5; D might be TRBD2 (5 bases). V lost 2 bases and J 5 bases, leaving 12 bases between the germline ends. Germline lookup yields CDR1 SEHNR and CDR2 FQNEAQ (reference sequence). This CDR3 has 14 amino acids. The CDR3: CASSLRLAGETQYF. In nucleotides, the CDR3 is TGTGCCAGCAGCTTAAGGCTAGCCGGGGAGACCCAGTACTTC.

The rearrangement uses TRBV19 and TRBJ2-3; 9 bases line up with TRBD2. This CDR3 contains 13 residues. V was pared by 4 bases and J by 5 bases, with 1 base of the junction left unmatched. Germline values: CDR1 LNHDA, CDR2 SQIVND (reference sequence). DNA for the CDR3: TGTGCCAGTAGTAGCGGGAGGGGAGATACGCAGTATTTT. This sequence encodes CASSSGRGDTQYF.

Only one count was recorded for this clone. J is TRBJ1-1 and V is TRBV5-6; unclear D gene. The CDR3 length is 14 residues. CDR1 and CDR2 (germline): SGHDT, YYEEEE. V gave up 0 bases and J gave up 3 bases, with 9 bases separating them. In DNA form, the CDR3 reads TGTGCCAGCAGCTTGGATCCTGGGGACACTGAAGCTTTCTTT. This sequence encodes CASSLDPGDTEAFF.

The chain couples TRBV11-1 to TRBJ2-3; 7 nucleotides line up with TRBD2. The germline gives CDR1 SGHAT, CDR2 FQDESV (reference sequence). The CDR3 is 15 residues long. The V segment lost 5 bases and the J segment 1 base; nucleotides outside the gene matches: 6. CDR3 sequence: CASSVRDYRTDTQYF. The CDR3 DNA is TGTGCCAGCAGCGTCCGGGACTACCGCACAGATACGCAGTATTTT.

The DNA for the CDR3 is TGCGCCAGCAGTGCAGGGTCGAGCGGCACTGAAGCTTTCTTT. Amino acid sequence: CASSAGSSGTEAFF. This sequence joins TRBV10-1 and TRBJ1-1; possibly TRBD1 for D (5 bases). The CDR3 length is 14 residues. Germline-derived CDR1 and CDR2 are WNHNN and SYGVQD (reference sequence). V was trimmed by 4 bases and J by 4 bases, leaving 13 bases between them.

The chain uses TRBV6-1 and TRBJ1-6; 10 nucleotides align to TRBD1. Germline assignment: CDR1 MNHNS and CDR2 SASEGT. V was clipped by 7 bases and J by 14 bases; unmatched bases: 14. The CDR3 runs 15 residues. The CDR3 bases are TGTGCCAGCAACCCCCGGGACAGGGGTCACCCAACCCTCCACTTT. Its protein is CASNPRDRGHPTLHF.

This chain joins TRBV19 and TRBJ1-2, with D perhaps matching TRBD1 (5 bases). Trimming shortened V by 0 bases and J by 4 bases, and 9 bases separated the two germline ends. Germline CDR1 and CDR2: LNHDA and SQIVND (reference sequence). This CDR3 spans 14 amino acids. In DNA, the CDR3 is TGTGCCAGTAGTATAGATCAGGGACGCTATGGCTACACCTTC. Its protein is CASSIDQGRYGYTF.